This T cell receptor (beta chain) emerged from a study of regulatory T cells in long-lasting Graves disease. Study observations and caveats: Few sampled subjects may have lowered accuracy. The study found TRBV28, TRBJ1-2 and TRBJ2-5 favored in persistent disease.

Time point indicated: newly diagnosed GD, antithyroid drugs for less than 3 months. Researchers made the TCR library from RNA that was extracted from PBMCs. J gave up 5 bases and V 1 base, and 9 bases lay outside the gene matches. The length of the CDR3 is 16 residues. Germline V gene data show CDR1 as MDHEN and CDR2 as SYDVKM. In building TCR beta libraries, iRepertoire HTBI primers were used together with Arm-PCR of CDR3 regions. TCRdb analysed the multiplex PCR reads with MiXCR anew, one entry per CDR3 protein. The data hold more than 300,000 distinct CDR3 sequences, with around a sixth observed a single time. This clonotype was found many times. Antigen specificity is unknown.

V usage is TRBV28 and J usage is TRBJ2-5; 8 positions match TRBD2. This TCR was recovered from a female donor with Graves disease. Source: peripheral blood mononuclear cells (PBMCs), taken at new diagnosis, from a patient treated with antithyroid drugs. The CDR3 nucleotides read TGTGCCAGCAGTTTATCGTCCAGCGGGAGCTCTGAGACCCAGTACTTC. It codes for CASSLSSSGSSETQYF.